The 2 T cell receptor beta chains in this list originate from one sample, sequenced in a study of shared clonotypes between healthy human individuals. The table came from immunoSEQ multiplex PCR; TCRdb's copy has only in-frame clones and leaves some out. In the table there are 2 million to 3 million clones, approximately 93% of which are singletons. The sequenced sample was naive CD4+ T cells from PBMCs. Subset given: CD45RA+ positively selected. All receptors derive from a young man in good health. Some clones in this sample may be carry-over from other donors' samples.

V is TRBV7-2 and J is TRBJ2-3, with D possibly called TRBD1 or TRBD2 (5 bases each). CDR1 and CDR2 (germline): SGHTA, FQGNSA. With 4 bases removed from V and 1 base from J, the gap between germline ends came to 15 bases. The CDR3 totals 16 residues. CDR3 nucleotides: TGTGCCAGCAGCTCGGGGACCAGCCGGGGCACAGATACGCAGTATTTT. As protein: CASSSGTSRGTDTQYF.

There are a few counts of this clone. This chain uses TRBV19 with TRBJ1-5; D unresolved. CDR1 and CDR2 from the germline V gene are LNHDA and SQIVND (reference sequence). Trimming took off 4 bases at V and 0 bases at J, with 10 bases between the two ends. The CDR3 runs to 15 residues. CDR3 residues: CASSTLSGSNQPQHF. The CDR3 DNA reads TGTGCCAGTAGTACCCTGTCAGGTAGCAATCAGCCCCAGCATTTT.